This T cell receptor beta chain derives from a study of PD-1 blockade in classical Hodgkin lymphoma (dated by TCRdb to the early 2020s). Describing the broader study: Nivolumab dosing was 3 mg/kg intravenously every 2 weeks, continuing until either disease progression or unacceptable toxicity. The study used CyTOF and TCR beta sequencing to define a peripheral blood immune signature of response to PD-1 blockade in classical Hodgkin lymphoma. What the work shows at the level of the full study, not this receptor alone: Baseline TCR diversity was reported to be lower in newly diagnosed patients than in healthy donors, and even lower in relapsed/refractory patients. By C4D1, a significant rise was seen in CD4+ TCR diversity but not in CD8+ TCR diversity (p=0.0027 vs p=0.16), and the rise was most apparent among complete responders (p=0.02). Only a single clinical trial cohort was studied, and what caused the repertoire differences, possibly disease activity or prior therapy, remained undefined. Among trial patients, those achieving complete response had baseline diversity similar to that of newly diagnosed patients, while diversity was significantly lower in partial responders and progressors. Lower diversity was observed in patients in whom nivolumab was started less than 1 year after ASCT, and these patients were excluded from later analyses so that confounding by immune reconstitution would be avoided.

Based on the germline V gene, the CDR1 and CDR2 sequences are SGHVS and FQNEAQ. Trimmed from V: 4 bases; trimmed from J: 5 bases; junction bases lacking a gene match: 2. The CDR3 numbers 14 residues from cysteine through phenylalanine. Just CDR3 DNA is preserved here, 42 bases in frame from base 1. Genomic DNA was isolated using the Qiagen DNeasy kit from unsorted PBMCs as well as from negatively selected CD4+ and CD8+ fractions. TCR beta CDR3 regions were subjected to amplification by immunoSEQ multiplex PCR with primers that anneal to V and J segments. Amplification bias was minimized using a synthetic immune receptor repertoire, and residual bias was removed computationally after sequencing. The paper's data handling went like this. Custom Python scripts were used to quantify repertoire diversity as the Shannon entropy index. Unsorted, CD4+ and CD8+ repertoires were examined separately, except in combined analyses, for which CD4+ and CD8+ sequences were merged in silico. A clone was considered expanded if an increase in frequency of at least 2-fold after treatment relative to C1D1 was found, and a pseudocount of 0.5 was applied to clones undetected at baseline. Singleton clones were defined as clones with 0 or 1 copy at C1D1, and non-singleton clones were defined as clones with 2 or more copies. By matching protein sequences in sorted samples from the same patient, clones expanded in unsorted samples were annotated as CD4+, CD8+ or unknown. Diversity changes from C1D1 to C4D1 were tested in paired samples using Wilcoxon tests. In its TCRdb copy, this immuneACCESS table keeps in-frame sequences only and misses some clones. Where compared with another copy, unresolved V genes explain less than half of these, and the others have no known cause. The V and J calls and clone size were taken over from that table, and D and trimming were inferred from the DNA. This sample lists more than 85,000 clones; 80% to 95% were detected once. Clones ranked in the top ten supply less than 3% of the sample.

Taken with the paper, the label for time point translates to: cycle 2 day 1 (C2D1) of nivolumab. Every trial patient had relapsed after autologous stem cell transplantation, and cohorts A, B and C differed in prior brentuximab vedotin exposure. The trial cohort comprised about 60 patients with relapsed/refractory classical Hodgkin lymphoma whose best overall responses were complete response, partial response or progressive disease. In the multi-cohort phase II CheckMate 205 trial, trial patients received single-agent nivolumab. An independent review committee assessed best overall response by applying the 2007 International Working Group response criteria. Trial PBMCs were collected immediately before nivolumab initiation (C1D1) and during therapy at cycle 2 day 1 and cycle 4 day 1. After peripheral blood was drawn into 8 mL Vacutainer Cell Preparation Tubes, PBMCs were isolated by centrifugation and then cryopreserved.

Comment on this clone: There is no known antigen for this receptor. There are no base qualities to consult, and no much larger clone falls within one base.

This chain is built from TRBV7-8 and TRBJ1-5, with 10 central nucleotides matching TRBD1. The TCR comes from a human donor with classical Hodgkin lymphoma. Sequences were derived from peripheral blood mononuclear cells (PBMCs), sampled before the second cycle of nivolumab. The CDR3 reads as follows: CASSWDRGHQPQHF. The nucleotides are TGTGCCAGCAGCTGGGACAGGGGACATCAGCCCCAGCATTTT.